This TCR beta chain derives from a study of shared clonotypes between healthy human individuals. V shed 3 bases and J 0 bases; nucleotides not matched to a gene: 4. The CDR3 has 17 amino acids. CDR1 is GTSNPN and CDR2 is SVGIG in the germline V gene (reference sequence). In its sample, this clone was seen once. Clones were read by immunoSEQ multiplex PCR, and TCRdb kept only the in-frame ones, dropping some. The sample holds over a million clones, around 82% seen once. This TCR came from a man younger than 35 in good health. Some clones in this sample may be carry-over from other donors' samples. V usage is TRBV30 and J usage is TRBJ2-6; 11 bases fit TRBD1. Sequenced sample: memory CD4+ T cells from PBMCs. The sample's subset: CD45RA-negative fraction. CDR3 amino acids: CAWRTGTGGSGANVLTF. The CDR3 DNA follows: TGTGCCTGGAGGACCGGGACAGGGGGCTCTGGGGCCAACGTCCTGACTTTC.